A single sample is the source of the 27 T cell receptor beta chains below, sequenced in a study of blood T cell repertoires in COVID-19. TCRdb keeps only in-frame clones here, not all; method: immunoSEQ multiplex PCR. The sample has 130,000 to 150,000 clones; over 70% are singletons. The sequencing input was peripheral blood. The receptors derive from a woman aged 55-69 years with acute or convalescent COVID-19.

The CDR3 sequence: CASSTLSGVAGYSGELFF. The DNA for the CDR3 is TGTGCCAGCAGCACCCTCAGCGGAGTAGCGGGATATAGCGGGGAGCTGTTTTTT. The chain carries TRBV11-2 and TRBJ2-2, with TRBD2 matching over 8 bases. This CDR3 spans 18 amino acids. V lost 5 bases to trimming and J lost 7 bases; unmatched junction nucleotides: 18. Germline V lookup: CDR1 SGHAT, CDR2 FQNNGV.

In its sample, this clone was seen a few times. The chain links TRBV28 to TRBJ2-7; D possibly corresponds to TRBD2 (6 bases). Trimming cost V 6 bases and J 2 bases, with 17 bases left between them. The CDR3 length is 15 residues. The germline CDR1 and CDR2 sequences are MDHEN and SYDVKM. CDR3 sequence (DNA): TGTGCCAGCAGACCCTCTGGGACTCCAACCTACGAGCAGTACTTC. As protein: CASRPSGTPTYEQYF.

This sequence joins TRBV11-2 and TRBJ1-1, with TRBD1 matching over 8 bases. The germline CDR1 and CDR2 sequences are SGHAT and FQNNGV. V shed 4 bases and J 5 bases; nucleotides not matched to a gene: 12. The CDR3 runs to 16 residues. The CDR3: CASSSRAGGGRTEAFF. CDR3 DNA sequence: TGTGCCAGCAGCTCCCGAGCAGGGGGCGGGAGAACTGAAGCTTTCTTT.

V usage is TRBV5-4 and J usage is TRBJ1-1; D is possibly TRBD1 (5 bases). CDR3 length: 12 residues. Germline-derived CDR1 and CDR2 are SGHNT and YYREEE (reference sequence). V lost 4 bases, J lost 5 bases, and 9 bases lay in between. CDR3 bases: TGTGCCAGCAGCCCTGGGGCGACTGAAGCTTTCTTT. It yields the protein CASSPGATEAFF. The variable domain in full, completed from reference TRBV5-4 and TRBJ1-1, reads ETGVTQSPTHLIKTRGQQVTLRCSSQSGHNTVSWYQQALGQGPQFIFQYYREEENGRGNFPPRFSGLQFPNYSSELNVNALELDDSALYLCASSPGATEAFFGQGTRLTVV.

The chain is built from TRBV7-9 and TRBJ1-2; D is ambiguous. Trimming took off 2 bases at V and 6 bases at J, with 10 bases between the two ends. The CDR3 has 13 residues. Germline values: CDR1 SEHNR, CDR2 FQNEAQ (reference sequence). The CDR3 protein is CASSLSMGHGYTF. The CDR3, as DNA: TGTGCCAGCAGCTTATCAATGGGCCATGGCTACACCTTC.

CDR3 region: CASSFAGTGEAFF. The CDR3 DNA follows: TGTGCCAGCAGCTTCGCCGGGACAGGGGAAGCTTTCTTT. V is TRBV7-9 and J is TRBJ1-1, with 9 bases fitting TRBD1. Germline V gene sequence: CDR1 SEHNR, CDR2 FQNEAQ (reference sequence). The CDR3 is made up of 13 amino acids. Trimming took 3 bases from V and 8 from J; bases not matched to a gene: 4.

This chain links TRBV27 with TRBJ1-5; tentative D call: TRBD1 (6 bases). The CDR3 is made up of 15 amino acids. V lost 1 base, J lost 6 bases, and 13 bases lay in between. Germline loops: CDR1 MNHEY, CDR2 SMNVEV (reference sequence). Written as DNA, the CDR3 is TGTGCCAGCAGTTTATGGGGGCAGGGGCGTCAGCCCCAGCATTTT. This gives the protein CASSLWGQGRQPQHF.

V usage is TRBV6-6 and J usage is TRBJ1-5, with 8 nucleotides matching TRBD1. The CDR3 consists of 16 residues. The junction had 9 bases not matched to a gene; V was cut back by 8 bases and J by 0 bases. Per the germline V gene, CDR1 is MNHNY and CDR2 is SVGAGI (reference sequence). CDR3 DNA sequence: TGTGCCAGCGGACCGAGGACAGGGACTAGCAATCAGCCCCAGCATTTT. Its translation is CASGPRTGTSNQPQHF.

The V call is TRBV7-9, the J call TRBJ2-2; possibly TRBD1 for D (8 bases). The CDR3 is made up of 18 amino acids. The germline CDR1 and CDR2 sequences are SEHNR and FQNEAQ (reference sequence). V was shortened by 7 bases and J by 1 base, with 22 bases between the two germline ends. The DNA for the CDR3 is TGTGCCAGCACTACCACAGGGGGGGAGCTCTGGAACACCGGGGAGCTGTTTTTT. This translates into CASTTTGGELWNTGELFF.

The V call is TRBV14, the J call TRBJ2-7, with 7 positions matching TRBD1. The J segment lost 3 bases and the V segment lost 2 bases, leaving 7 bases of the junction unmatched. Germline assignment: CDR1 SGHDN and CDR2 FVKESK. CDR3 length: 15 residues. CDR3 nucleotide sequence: TGTGCCAGCAGCCAATTGAGGACAGGACTCTACGAGCAGTACTTC. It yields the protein CASSQLRTGLYEQYF.

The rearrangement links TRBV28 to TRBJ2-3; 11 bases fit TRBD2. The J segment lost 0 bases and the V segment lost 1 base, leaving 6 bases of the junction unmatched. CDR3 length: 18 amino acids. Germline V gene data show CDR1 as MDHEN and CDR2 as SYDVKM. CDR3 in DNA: TGTGCCAGCAGTTTATCTGGGACTAGCGGCTATAGCACAGATACGCAGTATTTT. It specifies CASSLSGTSGYSTDTQYF. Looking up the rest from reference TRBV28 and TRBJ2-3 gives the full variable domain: DVKVTQSSRYLVKRTGEKVFLECVQDMDHENMFWYRQDPGLGLRLIYFSYDVKMKEKGDIPEGYSVSREKKERFSLILESASTNQTSMYLCASSLSGTSGYSTDTQYFGPGTRLTVL.

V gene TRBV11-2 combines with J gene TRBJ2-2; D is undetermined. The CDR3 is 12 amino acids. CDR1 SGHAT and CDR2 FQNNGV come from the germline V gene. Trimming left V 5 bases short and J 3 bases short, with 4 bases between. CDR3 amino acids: CASSPDTGELFF. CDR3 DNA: TGTGCCAGCAGCCCTGACACCGGGGAGCTGTTTTTT.

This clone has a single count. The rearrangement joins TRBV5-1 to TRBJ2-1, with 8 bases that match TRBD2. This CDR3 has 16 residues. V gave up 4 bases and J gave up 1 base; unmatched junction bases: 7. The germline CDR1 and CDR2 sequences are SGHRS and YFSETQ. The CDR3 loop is CASSPQLAASYNEQFF. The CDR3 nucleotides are TGCGCCAGCAGCCCCCAACTAGCGGCTTCCTACAATGAGCAGTTCTTC.

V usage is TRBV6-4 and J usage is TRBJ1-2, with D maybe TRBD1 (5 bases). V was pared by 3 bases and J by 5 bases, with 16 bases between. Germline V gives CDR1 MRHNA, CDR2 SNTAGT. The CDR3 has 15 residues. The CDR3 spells CASSEAGTGDYGYTF. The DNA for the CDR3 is TGTGCCAGCAGTGAGGCCGGGACGGGGGATTATGGCTACACCTTC.

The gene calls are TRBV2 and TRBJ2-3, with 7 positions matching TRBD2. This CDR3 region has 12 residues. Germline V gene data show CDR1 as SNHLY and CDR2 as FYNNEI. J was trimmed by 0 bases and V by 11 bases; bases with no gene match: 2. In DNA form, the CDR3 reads TGTGCCTCCGGGGGGAGCACAGATACGCAGTATTTT. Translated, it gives CASGGSTDTQYF.

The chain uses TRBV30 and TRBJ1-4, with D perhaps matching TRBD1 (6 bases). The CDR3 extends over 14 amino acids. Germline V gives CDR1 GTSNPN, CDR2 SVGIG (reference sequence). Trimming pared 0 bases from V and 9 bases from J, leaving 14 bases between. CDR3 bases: TGTGCCTGGAGTGTACCCGGGGACACCCAAAAACTGTTTTTT. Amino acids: CAWSVPGDTQKLFF.

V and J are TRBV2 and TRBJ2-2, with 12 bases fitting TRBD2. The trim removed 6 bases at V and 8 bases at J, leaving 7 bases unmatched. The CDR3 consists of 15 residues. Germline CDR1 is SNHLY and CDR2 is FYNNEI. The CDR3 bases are TGTGCCAGCAGCGCCCCTAGCGGGAGGGCGGGGGAGCTGTTTTTT. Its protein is CASSAPSGRAGELFF. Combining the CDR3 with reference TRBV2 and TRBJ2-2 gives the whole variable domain EPEVTQTPSHQVTQMGQEVILRCVPISNHLYFYWYRQILGQKVEFLVSFYNNEISEKSEIFDDQFSVERPDGSNFTLKIRSTKLEDSAMYFCASSAPSGRAGELFFGEGSRLTVL.

CDR3 sequence reads: CASSLRGRGYTF. CDR3 DNA: TGTGCCAGCAGTCTCAGGGGGCGCGGCTACACCTTC. V usage is TRBV12-3 or TRBV12-4 and J usage is TRBJ1-2; TRBD1 matches 8 bases. The CDR3 is 12 residues long. Trimming cost V 5 bases and J 8 bases; bases outside gene matches: 4.

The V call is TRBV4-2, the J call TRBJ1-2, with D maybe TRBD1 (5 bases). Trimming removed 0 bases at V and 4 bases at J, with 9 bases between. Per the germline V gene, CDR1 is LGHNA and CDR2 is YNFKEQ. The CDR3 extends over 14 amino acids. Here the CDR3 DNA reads TGTGCCAGCAGCCAAGAAGGGGAAGTCTATGGCTACACCTTC. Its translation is CASSQEGEVYGYTF.

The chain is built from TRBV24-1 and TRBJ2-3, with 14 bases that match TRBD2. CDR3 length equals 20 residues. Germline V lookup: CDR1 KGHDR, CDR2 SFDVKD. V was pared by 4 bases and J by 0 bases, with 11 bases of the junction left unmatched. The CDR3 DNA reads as TGTGCCACCAGTGACCCGTGGACTAGCGGGAGGCTCCCTAGCACAGATACGCAGTATTTT. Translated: CATSDPWTSGRLPSTDTQYF.

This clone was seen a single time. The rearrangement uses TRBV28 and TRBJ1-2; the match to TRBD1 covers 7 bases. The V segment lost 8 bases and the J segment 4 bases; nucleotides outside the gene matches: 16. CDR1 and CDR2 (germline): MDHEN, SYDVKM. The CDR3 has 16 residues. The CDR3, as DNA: TGTGCCAGCGTACCAAACCCCCCACAGGGGCTCTATGGCTACACCTTC. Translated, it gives CASVPNPPQGLYGYTF.

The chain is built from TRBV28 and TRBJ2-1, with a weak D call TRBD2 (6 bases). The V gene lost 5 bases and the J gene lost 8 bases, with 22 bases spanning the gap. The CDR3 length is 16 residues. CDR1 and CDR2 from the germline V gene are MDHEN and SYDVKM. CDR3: CASSPPRVVKRDEQFF. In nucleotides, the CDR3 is TGTGCCAGCAGTCCCCCGCGTGTAGTGAAGCGGGATGAGCAGTTCTTC.

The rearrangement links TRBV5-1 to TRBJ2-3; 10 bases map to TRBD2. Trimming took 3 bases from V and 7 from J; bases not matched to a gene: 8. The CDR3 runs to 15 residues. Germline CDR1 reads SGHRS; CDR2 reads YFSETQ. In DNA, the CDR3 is TGCGCCAGCAGCTCCTCTAGCGGGAGAACGAATACGCAGTATTTT. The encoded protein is CASSSSSGRTNTQYF.

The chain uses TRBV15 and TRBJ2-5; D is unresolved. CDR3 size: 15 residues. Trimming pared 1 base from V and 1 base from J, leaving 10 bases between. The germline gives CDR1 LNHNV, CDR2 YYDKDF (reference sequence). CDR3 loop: CATSRGPDPQETQYF. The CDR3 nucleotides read TGTGCCACCAGCAGAGGTCCAGATCCCCAAGAGACCCAGTACTTC.

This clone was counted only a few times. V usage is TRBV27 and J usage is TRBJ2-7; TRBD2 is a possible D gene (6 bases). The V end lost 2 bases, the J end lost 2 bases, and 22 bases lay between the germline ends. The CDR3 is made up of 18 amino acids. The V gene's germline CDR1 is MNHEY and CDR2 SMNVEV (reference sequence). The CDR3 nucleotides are TGTGCCAGCAGTTTACGTCTTGGCGTGGCGGGGCCAACCTACGAGCAGTACTTC. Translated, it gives CASSLRLGVAGPTYEQYF.

The CDR3 nucleotides are TGTGCCAGCAGCCGGAACGGGGGGAGGGGTCAGCCCCAGCATTTT. Translation: CASSRNGGRGQPQHF. This chain links TRBV5-6 with TRBJ1-5; TRBD1 might be the D (5 bases). V lost 4 bases and J lost 6, with 17 bases in between. This CDR3 region has 15 residues. Germline CDR1 and CDR2: SGHDT and YYEEEE.

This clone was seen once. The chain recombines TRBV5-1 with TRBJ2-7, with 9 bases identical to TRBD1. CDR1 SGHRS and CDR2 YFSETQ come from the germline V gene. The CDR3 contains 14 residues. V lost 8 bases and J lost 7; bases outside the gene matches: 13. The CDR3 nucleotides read TGCGCCAGACCAATTTGCACAGGGGGCGGAGAGCAGTACTTC. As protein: CARPICTGGGEQYF.